This paragraph reports one T cell receptor beta chain. Its specific antigen is unknown. Base qualities are not recorded, but no much larger clone differs from it by a single base. This specimen comes from a study of siplizumab effects on memory and regulatory T cells (dated by TCRdb to about 2019). About the study as a whole: The effect of the anti-CD2 antibody siplizumab on alloreactive T-cell subsets was examined in allogeneic mixed lymphocyte reactions constructed from human PBMCs. Results the study describes overall, beyond this receptor: Among mappable alloreactive CD4+ clones, the Treg-derived fraction averaged approximately 69% with siplizumab versus roughly 25% in control reactions. Because sequences below about 10^-5 frequency were poorly captured, only a minor fraction of alloreactive clones could be mapped to unstimulated subsets. Greater diversity appeared to be present in unstimulated naive T cells than in memory T cells, and a substantial contribution to the alloresponse seemed to be made by naive cells. A naive or memory phenotype could not be assigned to roughly 80-97% of proliferating CD4+ or CD8+ clones. The suppressive function of proliferating Tregs from siplizumab cultures was not functionally confirmed. The cumulative frequency of alloreactive sequences that could be traced back to unstimulated CD4+ memory T cells was significantly reduced by siplizumab.

Receptor amplification or capture employed the immunoSEQ multiplex PCR assay. Roughly 100,000 TCR templates per sample were assayed on the deep sequencing platform. Genomic DNA extracted from sorted T cells was used for TCRbeta CDR3 sequencing. The original methods were these. Clonal analysis of TCRbeta CDR3 data was done in the R programming language. Alloreactive CD4+ and CD8+ clones were defined by comparing unstimulated samples with post-reaction CFSE-low samples. Regulatory or non-regulatory origin was assigned to alloreactive CD4+ clones by matching of sequences to sorted unstimulated Treg and non-Treg repertoires. TCRdb stores this immuneACCESS table with in-frame sequences only. Part of the clones is absent; in the studies checked, under half of the shortfall reflects unresolved V genes, and no reason is known for the rest. V, J and clone size derive from that table, while D and trimming were established from the DNA sequence. In all, the sample holds about 60,000 clones, and roughly 85% of those were seen once. The ten most abundant clones make up roughly 3.8% of the sample.

In addition, sequencing in three donor pairs included unstimulated CD8+ effector memory subsets alongside CD4+ naive, CD8+ naive, CD8+ TEMRA and CD4+ memory subsets. Sorted unstimulated T cells and proliferating T cells recovered from mixed lymphocyte reactions were subjected to TCRbeta CDR3 sequencing. Fresh whole blood from nine to ten HLA-typed healthy donors was used as the source from which PBMCs were isolated. The clonotype was recovered from a human donor in good health. Sequencing used memory CD4+ T cells sorted from blood. This specimen's cell subset or site label, per the study, means: unstimulated CD4+ memory T cells.

The CDR3 reads CASSGYTEAFF. The sequence in DNA is TGTGCCAGTTCGGGCTACACTGAAGCTTTCTTT. The rearranged segments are TRBV19 and TRBJ1-1; the D gene cannot be resolved reliably. V is shortened by 8 bases, J by 3 bases, and the region joining them spans 7 bases. Counted from cysteine to phenylalanine, this CDR3 has 11 amino acids. Here the CDR3 DNA is all that survives: 33 bases in frame from base 1. From a lookup of the germline V gene (reference sequence), CDR1 and CDR2 are LNHDA and SQIVND.